These 8 T cell receptor beta chains share one sample of origin, sequenced in a study of T cells in women clearing cervical HPV infection. Sequencing was performed with immunoSEQ multiplex PCR; in TCRdb, only in-frame clones are kept and a portion is missing. The table lists 30,000 to 35,000 clones. Sequencing was done on a sample of blood buffy coat. The receptors derive from a woman aged 18 to 75 with a cervical HPV16 infection that either progressed to CIN3+ or cleared (not recorded which).

With regard to this clone: From the germline J gene comes the end of the CDR3, since the read stops 3 residues before it. This chain uses TRBV5-1 with TRBJ1-2; 9 nucleotides agree with TRBD1. Germline V gives CDR1 SGHRS, CDR2 YFSETQ. The CDR3 spans 13 residues. V shed 3 bases, J shed 5 bases, and the junction held 2 bases outside the gene matches. CDR3 DNA, as far as it was read: TGCGCCAGCAGCTGGGACAGGGAATATGGC. Its translation: CASSWDREYG. In full, the CDR3 is CASSWDREYGYTF.

Comments on this clone: Read data end 3 residues before the CDR3 end; the end is taken from the germline J gene. This chain links TRBV5-1 with TRBJ1-2; TRBD1 is a possible D gene (5 bases). V lost 4 bases and J lost 1, with 14 bases in between. Germline-derived CDR1 and CDR2 are SGHRS and YFSETQ. This CDR3 has 15 amino acids. The CDR3: CASSPRDSFNYGYTF. The sequenced CDR3 bases are TGCGCCAGCAGCCCCCGGGACTCTTTTAACTATGGC.

On this clone itself: From the germline J gene comes the end of the CDR3, since the read stops 3 residues before it. The chain has TRBV19 and TRBJ1-4; 7 nucleotides agree with TRBD1. Germline V CDR1 and CDR2: LNHDA, SQIVND (reference sequence). This CDR3 spans 15 amino acids. Unmatched junction bases numbered 11, after V lost 5 bases and J lost 8 bases. The CDR3 sequence: CASSAREGAWEKLFF. The covered CDR3 bases are TGTGCCAGTAGTGCCCGAGAGGGGGCTTGGGAAAAA.

Note on this clone: The read is 3 residues too short to cover the CDR3 end, so that end is filled in from the germline J gene. V usage is TRBV20-1 and J usage is TRBJ2-5; TRBD1 agrees at 10 bases. CDR3 length: 13 amino acids. J gave up 5 bases and V 6 bases, and 6 bases lay outside the gene matches. Germline V gene sequence: CDR1 DFQATT, CDR2 SNEGSKA (reference sequence). CDR3 sequence: CSATRTGGETQYF. The DNA read from the CDR3 is TGCAGTGCCACAAGGACAGGGGGGGAGACC.

Of note for this clone: The read finishes 3 residues shy of the CDR3 end, and the germline J gene is used to complete it. The J gene is TRBJ2-7, the V gene TRBV7-9; 12 nucleotides align to TRBD2. Germline loops: CDR1 SEHNR, CDR2 FQNEAQ (reference sequence). The CDR3 is 15 residues long. Trimming at V came to 5 bases and at J to 1 base, leaving 3 bases not matched to a gene. The DNA read from the CDR3 is TGTGCCAGCAGCCCAACTAGCGGGGGGTCCTACGAG. Amino acid sequence: CASSPTSGGSYE. The full CDR3 reads CASSPTSGGSYEQYF.

In regard to this clone: Its ends do not fully match the called genes, so a read error is possible. The read stops 3 residues short of the end of the CDR3; the missing end is completed from the germline J gene. Distinct nucleotide sequences in the sample also encode this CDR3. J is TRBJ1-3 and V is TRBV18; possibly TRBD1 for D (5 bases). This CDR3 has 16 amino acids. Germline V gene data show CDR1 as KGHSH and CDR2 as LQKENI. CDR3 DNA (partial): TGTGCCAGCTCACCAAGCCGCCAGGGCACTGGAAACACT. This translates into CASSPSRQGTGNT. The CDR3 as a whole reads CASSPSRQGTGNTIYF. Together with reference TRBV18 and TRBJ1-3, the CDR3 gives the full variable domain: NAGVMQNPRHLVRRRGQEARLRCSPMKGHSHVYWYRQLPEEGLKFMVYLQKENIIDESGMPKERFSAEFPKEGPSILRIQQVVRGDSAAYFCASSPSRQGTGNTIYFGEGSWLTVV.

Note on this clone: The read is 3 residues too short to cover the CDR3 end, so that end is filled in from the germline J gene. This chain connects TRBV6-2 or TRBV6-3 to TRBJ2-1, with 11 nucleotides matching TRBD1. The CDR3 runs to 13 residues. CDR1 is MNHEY, CDR2 SVGEGT, per germline. The V gene end was trimmed by 10 bases and the J gene end by 9 bases; junction bases not matched to a gene: 8. CDR3 amino acids: CATVGQGASEQFF. Partial CDR3 DNA: TGTGCCACCGTAGGACAGGGGGCTAGTGAG.

Comments on this clone: Read sequence stops 3 residues before the CDR3 end, and the germline J gene provides the missing end. V and J are TRBV7-9 and TRBJ1-2, with 7 bases that match TRBD1. From germline, CDR1 is SEHNR and CDR2 FQNEAQ (reference sequence). The CDR3 is 15 amino acids. The CDR3 sequence: CASSEQGETGFDYTF. The covered CDR3 bases are TGTGCCAGCAGCGAACAAGGAGAGACAGGGTTCGAC. The complete variable domain, with remaining parts taken from reference TRBV7-9 and TRBJ1-2, reads DTGVSQNPRHKITKRGQNVTFRCDPISEHNRLYWYRQTLGQGPEFLTYFQNEAQLEKSRLLSDRFSAERPKGSFSTLEIQRTEQGDSAMYLCASSEQGETGFDYTFGSGTRLTVV.